The clone carrying this T cell receptor (beta chain) was observed many times. The data derive from a study of blood T cells in healthy people across ages. With a J-beta primer mix and a sample-barcoded 5' primer, a second PCR ran about 7 to 12 cycles. TCRdb analysed the 5' RACE reads with MiXCR anew, one entry per CDR3 protein. The repertoire holds roughly 1,700,000 distinct CDR3 sequences, over 25% seen once, with 7.7% in the top ten. The V gene's germline CDR1 is SGDLS and CDR2 YYNGEE. Trimming removed 4 bases from V and 3 bases from J, with 14 bases in between. This CDR3 contains 15 residues. The genes are TRBV9 and TRBJ1-5; D uncertain. The TCR originated in a woman aged 25-40 years in good health. Sequenced material: blood. CDR3 nucleotides: TGTGCCAGCAGCTTAGGAAGGGATATCAATCAGCCCCAGCATTTT. This codes for CASSLGRDINQPQHF.